This record concerns one TCR beta chain sequence. The sample is drawn from a study of blood T cell repertoires in COVID-19. Study-wide background: Acute and convalescent COVID-19 samples came from the United States, Italy and Spain. T cells, B-cell-depleted T cells, or PBMCs provided the cDNA or gDNA that served as material.

This CDR3 is built from 15 residues. CDR1 SGHTA and CDR2 FQGTGA come from the germline V gene. V shed 1 base and J shed 1 base, with 5 bases lying between them. Generated by immunoSEQ multiplex PCR, the TCRdb table keeps only in-frame clones and is missing some. The data contain some 220,000 clones, approximately 84% of them singletons. The chain joins TRBV7-3 to TRBJ2-6; no reliable D call. The TCR comes from a middle-aged man with acute or convalescent COVID-19. Sequenced: peripheral blood. CDR3 nucleotides: TGTGCCAGCAGCTTAAGTCCTTCTGGGGCCAACGTCCTGACTTTC. It specifies CASSLSPSGANVLTF. Supplemented by reference TRBV7-3 and TRBJ2-6, the full variable domain reads GAGVSQTPSNKVTEKGKYVELRCDPISGHTALYWYRQSLGQGPEFLIYFQGTGAADDSGLPNDRFFAVRPEGSVSTLKIQRTERGDSAVYLCASSLSPSGANVLTFGAGSRLTVL.